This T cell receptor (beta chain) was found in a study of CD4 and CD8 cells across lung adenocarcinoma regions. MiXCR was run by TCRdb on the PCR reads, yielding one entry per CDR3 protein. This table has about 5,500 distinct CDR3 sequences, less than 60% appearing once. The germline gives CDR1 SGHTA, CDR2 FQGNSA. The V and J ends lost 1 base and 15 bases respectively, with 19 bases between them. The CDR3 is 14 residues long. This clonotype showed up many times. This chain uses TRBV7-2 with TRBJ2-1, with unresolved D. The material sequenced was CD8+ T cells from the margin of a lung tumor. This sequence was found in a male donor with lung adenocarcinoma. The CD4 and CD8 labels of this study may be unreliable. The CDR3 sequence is CASSLGSSTGLMFF. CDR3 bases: TGTGCCAGCAGCTTAGGTTCTAGTACGGGCCTCATGTTCTTC.